This T cell receptor beta chain was profiled in a study of control samples from healthy donors and cancer patients. Using immunoSEQ multiplex PCR, the repertoire was profiled, and TCRdb retains in-frame clones only, with some absent. The sample carries 150,000 to 200,000 clones, around 90% recorded once. V was clipped by 5 bases and J by 14 bases, with 13 bases between them. The CDR3 loop spans 11 amino acids. The chain couples TRBV12-3 or TRBV12-4 to TRBJ1-3; a weak D match, TRBD1 (5 bases). The source material was blood. The clonotype originates from a woman between 50 and 59 years old in good health. The CDR3 spells CASSPDRPLYF. Written as DNA, the CDR3 is TGTGCCAGCAGTCCAGACAGACCACTATATTTT.